This record covers a single T cell receptor (beta chain). Its antigen is undetermined. This sequence may be a read error, since a much larger clone differs from it by one base. The template was RNA from unsorted bulk tissue. The normal lung tissue was taken more than 3 cm from the tumor edge. The source of the sample is a study of tumor and adjacent non-tumor tissue in lung cancer. Looking at the study overall: Stage I to III disease affected ten to eleven men and roughly 5 women aged roughly 30 to 76. General study points: Higher tumor TCR diversity was associated with shorter survival.

A modified ARM-PCR protocol with three rounds of nested PCR amplified TCRbeta. A single record per CDR3 protein comes from TCRdb applying MiXCR to the multiplex PCR reads. The sample holds tens of thousands of distinct CDR3 sequences, less than 70% seen once. Germline V gives CDR1 SGHVS, CDR2 FQNEAQ. CDR3 length: 15 residues. This chain links TRBV7-8 with TRBJ2-2; D might be TRBD1 (6 bases). This receptor was taken from a woman in her thirties or forties with non-small cell lung cancer. Sequencing was carried out using distant non-tumor lung tissue. DNA of the CDR3: TGTGCCAGCAGCTTAGTCAGGGGAAACACCGGGAAGCTGTTTTTT. Amino acids: CASSLVRGNTGKLFF.